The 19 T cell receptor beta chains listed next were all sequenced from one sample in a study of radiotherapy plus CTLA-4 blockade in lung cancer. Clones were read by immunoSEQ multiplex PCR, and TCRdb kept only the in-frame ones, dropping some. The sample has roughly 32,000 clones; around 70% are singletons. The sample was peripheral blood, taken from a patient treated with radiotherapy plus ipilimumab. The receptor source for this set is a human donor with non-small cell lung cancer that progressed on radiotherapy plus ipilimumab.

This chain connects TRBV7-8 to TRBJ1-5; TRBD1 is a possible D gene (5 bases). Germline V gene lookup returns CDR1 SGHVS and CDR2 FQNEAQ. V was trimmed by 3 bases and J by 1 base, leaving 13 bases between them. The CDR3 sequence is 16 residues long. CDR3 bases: TGTGCCAGCAGCTTTGCCGGGACGGTAAGCAATCAGCCCCAGCATTTT. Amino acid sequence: CASSFAGTVSNQPQHF.

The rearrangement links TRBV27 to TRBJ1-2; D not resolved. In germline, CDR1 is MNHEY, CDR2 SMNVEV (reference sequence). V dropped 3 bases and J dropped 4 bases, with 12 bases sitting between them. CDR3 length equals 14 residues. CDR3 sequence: CASSFGEEGYGYTF. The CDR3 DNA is TGTGCCAGCAGTTTTGGGGAGGAGGGCTATGGCTACACCTTC.

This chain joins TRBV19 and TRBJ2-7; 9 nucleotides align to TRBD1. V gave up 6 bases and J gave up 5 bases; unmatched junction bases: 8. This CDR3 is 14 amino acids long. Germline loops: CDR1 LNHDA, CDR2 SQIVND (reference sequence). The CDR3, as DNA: TGTGCCAGTAGCTACCGGGACAGGGCCAACGAGCAGTACTTC. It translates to CASSYRDRANEQYF.

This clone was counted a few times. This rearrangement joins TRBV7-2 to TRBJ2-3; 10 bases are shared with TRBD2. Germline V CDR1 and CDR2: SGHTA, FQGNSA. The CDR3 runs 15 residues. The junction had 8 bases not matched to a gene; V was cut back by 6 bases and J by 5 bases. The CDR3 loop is CASSLSGRAEDTQYF. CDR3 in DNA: TGTGCCAGCAGTCTAAGCGGGAGGGCAGAAGATACGCAGTATTTT.

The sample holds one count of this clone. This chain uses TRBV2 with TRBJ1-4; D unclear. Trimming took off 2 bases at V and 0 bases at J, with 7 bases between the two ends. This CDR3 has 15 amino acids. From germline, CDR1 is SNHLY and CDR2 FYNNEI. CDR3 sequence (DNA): TGTGCCAGCAGTGAATTGGGAACAACTAATGAAAAACTGTTTTTT. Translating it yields CASSELGTTNEKLFF.

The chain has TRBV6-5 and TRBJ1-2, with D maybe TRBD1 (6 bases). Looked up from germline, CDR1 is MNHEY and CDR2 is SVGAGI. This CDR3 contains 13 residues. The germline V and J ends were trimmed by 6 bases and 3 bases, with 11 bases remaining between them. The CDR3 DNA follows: TGTGCCAGCAGGCCGGGGGGCGACTATGGCTACACCTTC. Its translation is CASRPGGDYGYTF.

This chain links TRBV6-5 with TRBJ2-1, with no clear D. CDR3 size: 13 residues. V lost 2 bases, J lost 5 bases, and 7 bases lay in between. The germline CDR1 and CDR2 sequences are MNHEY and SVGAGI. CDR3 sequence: CASSYGRHNEQFF. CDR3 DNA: TGTGCCAGCAGTTACGGCAGGCACAATGAGCAGTTCTTC.

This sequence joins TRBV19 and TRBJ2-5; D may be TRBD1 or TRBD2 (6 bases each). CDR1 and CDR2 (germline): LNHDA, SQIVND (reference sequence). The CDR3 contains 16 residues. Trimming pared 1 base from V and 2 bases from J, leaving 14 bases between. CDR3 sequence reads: CASSIGGATTQETQYF. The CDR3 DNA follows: TGTGCCAGTAGTATAGGGGGGGCAACCACTCAAGAGACCCAGTACTTC. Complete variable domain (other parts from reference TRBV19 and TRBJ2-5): DGGITQSPKYLFRKEGQNVTLSCEQNLNHDAMYWYRQDPGQGLRLIYYSQIVNDFQKGDIAEGYSVSREKKESFPLTVTSAQKNPTAFYLCASSIGGATTQETQYFGPGTRLLVL.

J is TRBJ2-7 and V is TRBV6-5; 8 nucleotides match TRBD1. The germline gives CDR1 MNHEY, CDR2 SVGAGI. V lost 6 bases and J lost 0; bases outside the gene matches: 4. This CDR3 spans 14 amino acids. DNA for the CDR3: TGTGCCAGCAGGGGACAGGCGAGCTCCTACGAGCAGTACTTC. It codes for CASRGQASSYEQYF.

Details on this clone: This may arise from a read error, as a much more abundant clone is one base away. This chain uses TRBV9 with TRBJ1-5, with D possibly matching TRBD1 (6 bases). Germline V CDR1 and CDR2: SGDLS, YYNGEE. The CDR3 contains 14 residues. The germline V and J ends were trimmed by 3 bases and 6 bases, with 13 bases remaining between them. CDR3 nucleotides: TGTGCCAGCAGCGCAGAGGGGACATCTCAGCCCCAGCATTTT. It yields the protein CASSAEGTSQPQHF.

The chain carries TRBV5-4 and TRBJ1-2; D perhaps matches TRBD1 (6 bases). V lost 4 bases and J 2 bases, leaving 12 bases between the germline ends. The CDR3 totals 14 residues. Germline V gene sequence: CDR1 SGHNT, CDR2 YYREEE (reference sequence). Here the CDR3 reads CASSPWGGNYGYTF. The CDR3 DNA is TGTGCCAGCAGCCCCTGGGGGGGCAACTATGGCTACACCTTC.

This CDR3 reads CASSLRSRDNEKLFF. The CDR3 DNA reads TGTGCCAGCAGCCTAAGATCAAGGGATAATGAAAAACTGTTTTTT. V gene TRBV11-1 combines with J gene TRBJ1-4; D remains ambiguous. The CDR3 runs 15 residues. In germline, CDR1 is SGHAT, CDR2 FQDESV (reference sequence). Between the trimmed V and J ends, which lost 5 bases and 4 bases, there was a span of 14 bases.

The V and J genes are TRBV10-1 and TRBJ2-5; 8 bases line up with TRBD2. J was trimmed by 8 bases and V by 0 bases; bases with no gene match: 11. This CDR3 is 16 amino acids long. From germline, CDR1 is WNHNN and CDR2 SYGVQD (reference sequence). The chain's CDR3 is CASSESRASGQSTQYF. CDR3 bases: TGCGCCAGCAGTGAGTCCAGGGCTAGCGGGCAAAGCACCCAGTACTTC.

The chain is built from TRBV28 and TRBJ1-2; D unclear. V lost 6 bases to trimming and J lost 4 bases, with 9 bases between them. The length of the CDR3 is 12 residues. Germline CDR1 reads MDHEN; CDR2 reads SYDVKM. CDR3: CASRTELYGYTF. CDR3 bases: TGTGCCAGCAGGACGGAACTCTATGGCTACACCTTC.

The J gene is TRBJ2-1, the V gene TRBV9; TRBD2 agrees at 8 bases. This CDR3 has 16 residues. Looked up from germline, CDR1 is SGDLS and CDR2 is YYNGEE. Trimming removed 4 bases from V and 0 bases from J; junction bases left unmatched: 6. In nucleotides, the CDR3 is TGTGCCAGCAGCCCCCCGGGGACTAGCTCCTACAATGAGCAGTTCTTC. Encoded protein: CASSPPGTSSYNEQFF.

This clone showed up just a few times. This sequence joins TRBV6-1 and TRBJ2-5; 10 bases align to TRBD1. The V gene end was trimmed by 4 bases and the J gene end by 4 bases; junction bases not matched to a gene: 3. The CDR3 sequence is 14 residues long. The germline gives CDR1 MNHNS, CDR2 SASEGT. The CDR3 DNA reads TGTGCCAGCAGTGGGACAGGGGGATTAGAGACCCAGTACTTC. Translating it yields CASSGTGGLETQYF.

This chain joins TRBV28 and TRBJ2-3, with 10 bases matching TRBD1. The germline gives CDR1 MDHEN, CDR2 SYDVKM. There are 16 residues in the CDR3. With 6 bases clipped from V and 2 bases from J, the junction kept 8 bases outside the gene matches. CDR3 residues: CASSPRGQGNTDTQYF. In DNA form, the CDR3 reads TGTGCCAGCAGCCCCAGGGGACAGGGGAACACAGATACGCAGTATTTT.

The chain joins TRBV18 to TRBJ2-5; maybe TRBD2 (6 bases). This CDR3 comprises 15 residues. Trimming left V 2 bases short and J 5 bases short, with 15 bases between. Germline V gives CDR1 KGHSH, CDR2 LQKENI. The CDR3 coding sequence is TGTGCCAGCTCACCATTACGGGAGCCGGGGGAGACCCAGTACTTC. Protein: CASSPLREPGETQYF.

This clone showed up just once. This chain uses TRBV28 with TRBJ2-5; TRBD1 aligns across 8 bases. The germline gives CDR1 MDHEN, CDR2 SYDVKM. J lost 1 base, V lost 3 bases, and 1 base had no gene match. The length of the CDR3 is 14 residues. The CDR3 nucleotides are TGTGCCAGCAGTTTTGACAGGGGCCAAGAGACCCAGTACTTC. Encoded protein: CASSFDRGQETQYF. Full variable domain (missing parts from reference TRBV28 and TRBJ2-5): DVKVTQSSRYLVKRTGEKVFLECVQDMDHENMFWYRQDPGLGLRLIYFSYDVKMKEKGDIPEGYSVSREKKERFSLILESASTNQTSMYLCASSFDRGQETQYFGPGTRLLVL.